One T cell receptor beta chain is described in this entry. PCR amplification relied on 60 Vbeta primers (plus 13 Jbeta primers). The protocol was immunoSEQ multiplex PCR, while the TCRdb copy is restricted to in-frame clones and leaves out a portion. The sample yields about 170,000 clones, about two thirds seen once. The CDR3 sequence is 12 residues long. CDR1 and CDR2 (germline): SGHKS, YYEKEE (reference sequence). V lost 0 bases to trimming and J lost 9 bases, with 10 bases between them. This sample is drawn from a study of cytomegalovirus exposure and HLA in healthy donors. The receptor was derived from a human donor in good health. Input material: PBMCs. The J gene is TRBJ2-7, the V gene TRBV5-5, with a tentative D call TRBD1 (6 bases). The CDR3: CASSLGVDRQYF. As DNA, the CDR3 is TGTGCCAGCAGCTTGGGAGTGGACAGGCAGTACTTC.